The source of this T cell receptor beta chain is a study of blood T cell repertoires in COVID-19. Looking at the study overall: Italy, Spain and the United States were the sources of the convalescent and acute COVID-19 samples.

Clinical histories supplied by participants themselves formed the basis of cohort assignment. Original processing notes: Reference gene primer amplification gave nucleated cell count estimates. Assay used: immunoSEQ multiplex PCR; TCRdb lists only in-frame clones, some missing. The DNA was the basis for D and trimming; V, J and clone size are from that table. The table records a few hundred thousand clones, about 86% of them present only once. Germline CDR1 and CDR2: SNHLY and FYNNEI. Trimming took off 2 bases at V and 3 bases at J, with 17 bases between the two ends. There are 17 residues in the CDR3.

The source material was PBMCs or T cells enriched from blood (not recorded which). This chain joins TRBV2 and TRBJ1-5; tentative D call: TRBD1 (5 bases). The origin of this receptor is a middle-aged woman with acute COVID-19. CDR3: CASSERKGQGSNQPQHF. The CDR3 nucleotides are TGTGCCAGCAGTGAAAGGAAGGGGCAGGGCTCCAATCAGCCCCAGCATTTT.